This T cell receptor beta chain was profiled in a study of response to subunit inactivated influenza vaccine. TCRdb processed the RT-PCR reads anew with MiXCR; each CDR3 protein has one entry. The table has roughly 670,000 distinct CDR3 sequences, about 15% seen once. The CDR3 is made up of 16 amino acids. The germline V and J ends were trimmed by 4 bases and 3 bases, with 16 bases remaining between them. Germline CDR1 and CDR2: MGHRA and YSYEKL. In this sample, this clonotype turned up a few times. Its cognate antigen is unknown. Study-wide results and limits: The authors put forward the suggestion that each seasonal influenza vaccination may bring in only a limited number of new T cells.

The chain carries TRBV4-1 and TRBJ2-1; D might be TRBD2 (6 bases). Sequences were derived from PBMCs from blood, sampled 14 to 15 days before vaccination. The clonotype was recovered from a man aged 45 to 65 who received an inactivated influenza vaccine. CDR3 nucleotides: TGCGCCAGCAGCCGGCATGTTGTGGGGGGCTACAATGAGCAGTTCTTC. It translates to CASSRHVVGGYNEQFF.